The 17 T cell receptor beta chains given below trace back to one sample, sequenced in a study of blood T cell repertoires in COVID-19. Measured with immunoSEQ multiplex PCR; TCRdb has only the in-frame clones, and not every one. The sample gives some 130,000 clones, over 60% of which show up once; 1.5% to 2% is in the top ten. Sequencing input: peripheral blood. Receptors were obtained from a woman in her sixties or seventies with acute or convalescent COVID-19.

This clone has a single count. The chain couples TRBV18 to TRBJ1-1; D call uncertain. This CDR3 is 14 amino acids long. The germline V and J ends were trimmed by 3 bases and 1 base, with 9 bases remaining between them. CDR1 is KGHSH, CDR2 LQKENI, per germline. This chain's CDR3 is CASSPEVSNTEAFF. CDR3 coding DNA: TGTGCCAGCTCACCCGAGGTCTCGAACACTGAAGCTTTCTTT.

The chain joins TRBV28 to TRBJ2-7; unclear D gene. Looked up from germline, CDR1 is MDHEN and CDR2 is SYDVKM. The CDR3 spans 11 residues. The V and J ends lost 5 bases and 7 bases respectively, with 9 bases between them. This CDR3 is CASSVHWEQYF. Here the CDR3 DNA reads TGTGCCAGCAGTGTACATTGGGAGCAGTACTTC.

The gene calls are TRBV19 and TRBJ1-2; 8 nucleotides align to TRBD1. The CDR3 is made up of 16 amino acids. V lost 4 bases, J lost 4 bases, and 11 bases stayed unmatched. The germline V gene encodes CDR1 LNHDA and CDR2 SQIVND (reference sequence). The CDR3 region has the DNA TGTGCCAGTAGTACCCCCAGACAGGGGCAGGGCTATGGCTACACCTTC. Protein sequence: CASSTPRQGQGYGYTF. Full variable domain (rest looked up from reference TRBV19 and TRBJ1-2): DGGITQSPKYLFRKEGQNVTLSCEQNLNHDAMYWYRQDPGQGLRLIYYSQIVNDFQKGDIAEGYSVSREKKESFPLTVTSAQKNPTAFYLCASSTPRQGQGYGYTFGSGTRLTVV.

This clone occurred once. The chain is built from TRBV6-5 and TRBJ2-7; D may be TRBD1 (6 bases). V was clipped by 6 bases and J by 7 bases, with 19 bases between them. The CDR3 covers 14 residues. In germline, CDR1 is MNHEY, CDR2 SVGAGI. Here the CDR3 reads CASSPGVKRGEQYF. CDR3 in DNA: TGTGCCAGCAGCCCCGGGGTAAAGAGGGGGGAGCAGTACTTC.

This clone appeared once. This chain uses TRBV7-8 with TRBJ1-3; D might be TRBD1 (5 bases). Between the trimmed V and J ends, which lost 3 bases and 0 bases, there was a span of 15 bases. Germline V gene lookup returns CDR1 SGHVS and CDR2 FQNEAQ. The CDR3 is made up of 17 amino acids. The CDR3 loop is CASSLLSWGNSGNTIYF. In DNA, the CDR3 is TGTGCCAGCAGCTTGCTTTCGTGGGGCAACTCTGGAAACACCATATATTTT.

J is TRBJ1-2 and V is TRBV20-1; D is ambiguous. CDR3 length equals 12 residues. Germline CDR1 and CDR2: DFQATT and SNEGSKA (reference sequence). The V end lost 3 bases, the J end lost 4 bases, and 9 bases lay between the germline ends. Here the CDR3 DNA reads TGCAGTGCTAGTCCTCCCTTCTATGGCTACACCTTC. It is translated as CSASPPFYGYTF.

This chain connects TRBV6-1 to TRBJ1-4; a weak D match, TRBD1 (5 bases). Germline assignment: CDR1 MNHNS and CDR2 SASEGT. V was shortened by 3 bases and J by 4 bases, with 9 bases between the two germline ends. The length of the CDR3 is 14 residues. This CDR3 is CASSDGGFNEKLFF. The CDR3 nucleotides are TGTGCCAGCAGTGACGGGGGGTTTAATGAAAAACTGTTTTTT.

The rearrangement joins TRBV19 to TRBJ1-1, with TRBD1 identical over 9 bases. The CDR3 extends over 13 amino acids. Germline V gene lookup returns CDR1 LNHDA and CDR2 SQIVND (reference sequence). The V segment lost 7 bases and the J segment 8 bases; nucleotides outside the gene matches: 8. This CDR3 reads CASTQQGAMEAFF. CDR3 DNA sequence: TGTGCCAGTACCCAACAGGGGGCGATGGAAGCTTTCTTT.

The CDR3: CASSVHISGVSYEQYF. The CDR3 region has the DNA TGTGCCAGCAGCGTTCACATCTCCGGGGTTTCCTACGAGCAGTACTTC. This sequence joins TRBV11-2 and TRBJ2-7; the D gene is possibly TRBD2 (5 bases). V was pared by 5 bases and J by 1 base, with 18 bases between. CDR3 length: 16 amino acids. Germline CDR1 and CDR2: SGHAT and FQNNGV.

J is TRBJ2-5 and V is TRBV19; 9 nucleotides agree with TRBD2. CDR1 LNHDA and CDR2 SQIVND come from the germline V gene (reference sequence). After removal of 5 bases from V and 5 bases from J, the junction contained 15 bases not matched to a gene. The CDR3 contains 17 residues. The CDR3 sequence: CASSSAGLAGVQETQYF. CDR3 nucleotides: TGTGCCAGTAGTTCCGCGGGGTTAGCGGGAGTCCAGGAGACCCAGTACTTC. The full variable domain, rest sourced from reference TRBV19 and TRBJ2-5, is DGGITQSPKYLFRKEGQNVTLSCEQNLNHDAMYWYRQDPGQGLRLIYYSQIVNDFQKGDIAEGYSVSREKKESFPLTVTSAQKNPTAFYLCASSSAGLAGVQETQYFGPGTRLLVL.

This clone showed up just a few times. The chain carries TRBV24-1 and TRBJ2-1; 10 bases line up with TRBD1. From germline, CDR1 is KGHDR and CDR2 SFDVKD. The J segment lost 0 bases and the V segment lost 3 bases, leaving 4 bases of the junction unmatched. The CDR3 sequence is 17 residues long. CDR3 loop: CATSDTRTGGSYNEQFF. DNA for the CDR3: TGTGCCACCAGTGATACCCGGACAGGGGGCTCCTACAATGAGCAGTTCTTC.

The J gene is TRBJ2-1, the V gene TRBV28, with 9 bases that match TRBD2. V lost 1 base to trimming and J lost 7 bases; unmatched junction nucleotides: 5. CDR1 MDHEN and CDR2 SYDVKM come from the germline V gene. CDR3 size: 15 residues. In nucleotides, the CDR3 is TGTGCCAGCAGTTTATTCCTAGCGGGACTTAATGAGCAGTTCTTC. Amino acids: CASSLFLAGLNEQFF.

The rearrangement links TRBV7-2 to TRBJ2-5, with D unclear. Germline V gene data show CDR1 as SGHTA and CDR2 as FQGNSA. With 3 bases removed from V and 4 bases from J, the gap between germline ends came to 12 bases. The CDR3 is 14 amino acids. The CDR3 coding sequence is TGTGCCAGCAGCTTGTTGTCCCGCGGAGAGACCCAGTACTTC. As protein: CASSLLSRGETQYF. Full variable domain (outside the CDR3, taken from reference TRBV7-2 and TRBJ2-5): GAGVSQSPSNKVTEKGKDVELRCDPISGHTALYWYRQSLGQGLEFLIYFQGNSAPDKSGLPSDRFSAERTGGSVSTLTIQRTQQEDSAVYLCASSLLSRGETQYFGPGTRLLVL.

This chain uses TRBV9 with TRBJ1-4; maybe TRBD1 (6 bases). Germline V gives CDR1 SGDLS, CDR2 YYNGEE. This CDR3 spans 15 amino acids. V was clipped by 0 bases and J by 8 bases, with 14 bases between them. The CDR3 spells CASSVGGGLGEKLFF. CDR3 sequence (DNA): TGTGCCAGCAGCGTAGGAGGGGGTCTGGGGGAAAAACTGTTTTTT. Full variable domain (outside the CDR3, taken from reference TRBV9 and TRBJ1-4): DSGVTQTPKHLITATGQRVTLRCSPRSGDLSVYWYQQSLDQGLQFLIQYYNGEERAKGNILERFSAQQFPDLHSELNLSSLELGDSALYFCASSVGGGLGEKLFFGSGTQLSVL.

The chain has TRBV24-1 and TRBJ2-3, with D perhaps TRBD2 (6 bases). Germline V gene data show CDR1 as KGHDR and CDR2 as SFDVKD. The CDR3 sequence is 15 residues long. Trimming removed 3 bases at V and 0 bases at J, with 9 bases between. CDR3 sequence: CATSDTSKSTDTQYF. The CDR3 coding sequence is TGTGCCACCAGTGATACTAGCAAAAGCACAGATACGCAGTATTTT.

The chain recombines TRBV5-1 with TRBJ2-7, with D possibly TRBD1 on 5 matching bases. V was trimmed by 0 bases and J by 4 bases, leaving 5 bases between them. The CDR3 has 12 residues. Germline CDR1 reads SGHRS; CDR2 reads YFSETQ. The CDR3 sequence is CASSLDRYEQYF. The CDR3 DNA follows: TGCGCCAGCAGCTTGGACAGGTACGAGCAGTACTTC.

CDR3 sequence (DNA): TGTGCCAGCAGTTTCGCAGGGGAAACAGATACGCAGTATTTT. It codes for CASSFAGETDTQYF. This chain links TRBV28 with TRBJ2-3; TRBD1 is a possible D gene (6 bases). V lost 3 bases and J lost 3, with 10 bases in between. CDR3 length equals 14 residues. Per germline, CDR1 MDHEN and CDR2 SYDVKM.